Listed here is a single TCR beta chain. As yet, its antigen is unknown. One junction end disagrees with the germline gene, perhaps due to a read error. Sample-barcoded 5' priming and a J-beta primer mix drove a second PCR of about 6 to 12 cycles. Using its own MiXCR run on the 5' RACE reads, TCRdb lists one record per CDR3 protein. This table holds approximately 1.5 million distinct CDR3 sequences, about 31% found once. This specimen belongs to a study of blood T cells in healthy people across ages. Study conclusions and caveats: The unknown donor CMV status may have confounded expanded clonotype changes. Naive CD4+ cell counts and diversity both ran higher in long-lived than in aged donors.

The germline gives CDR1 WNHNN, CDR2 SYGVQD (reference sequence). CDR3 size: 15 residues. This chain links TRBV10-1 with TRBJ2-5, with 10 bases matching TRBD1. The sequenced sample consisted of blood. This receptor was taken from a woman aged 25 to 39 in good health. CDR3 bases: TGCGCCAGCAGTATGGGACAGGGGAATCAAGAGACCCCGTACTTC. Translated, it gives CASSMGQGNQETPYF.